These 2 T cell receptor beta chains originate from one sample sequenced in a study of T cell changes during pregnancy in multiple sclerosis. Sequenced by immunoSEQ multiplex PCR; TCRdb stores in-frame clones only, minus some. The sample yields tens of thousands of clones, 90% seen once. The source was CD4+ T cells from peripheral blood mononuclear cells, collected in the third trimester of pregnancy. Source of these receptors: a female donor in good health, enrolled as a control in a pregnancy study.

This chain uses TRBV5-1 with TRBJ2-1, with D possibly matching TRBD2 (5 bases). The germline CDR1 and CDR2 sequences are SGHRS and YFSETQ. This CDR3 contains 19 residues. The V end lost 1 base, the J end lost 1 base, and 21 bases lay between the germline ends. The CDR3 region has the DNA TGCGCCAGCAGCTTGAGGCCGGTGGCGGGCACCATATCCTACAATGAGCAGTTCTTC. Encoded protein: CASSLRPVAGTISYNEQFF.

This chain links TRBV15 with TRBJ1-2; D gene uncertain. Trimming took off 5 bases at V and 5 bases at J, with 12 bases between the two ends. CDR3 length: 13 amino acids. Germline assignment: CDR1 LNHNV and CDR2 YYDKDF (reference sequence). The CDR3 spells CATSRRVEYGYTF. CDR3 sequence (DNA): TGTGCCACCAGCCGACGAGTGGAGTATGGCTACACCTTC.